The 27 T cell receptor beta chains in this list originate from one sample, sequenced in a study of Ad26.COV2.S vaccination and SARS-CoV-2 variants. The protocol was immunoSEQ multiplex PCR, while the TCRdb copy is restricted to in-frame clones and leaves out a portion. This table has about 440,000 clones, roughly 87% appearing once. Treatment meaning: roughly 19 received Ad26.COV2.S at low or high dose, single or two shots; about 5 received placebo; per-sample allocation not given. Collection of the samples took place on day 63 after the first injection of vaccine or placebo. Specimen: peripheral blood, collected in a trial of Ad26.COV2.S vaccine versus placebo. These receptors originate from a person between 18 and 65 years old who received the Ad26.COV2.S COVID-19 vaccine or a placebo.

This chain's CDR3 is CASSQADTQYF. CDR3 coding DNA: TGTGCCAGCAGCCAGGCAGATACGCAGTATTTT. The V call is TRBV13, the J call TRBJ2-3, with D hard to call. Trimming cost V 5 bases and J 4 bases, with 4 bases left between them. Per the germline V gene, CDR1 is PRHDT and CDR2 is FYEKMQ (reference sequence). The CDR3 length is 11 residues.

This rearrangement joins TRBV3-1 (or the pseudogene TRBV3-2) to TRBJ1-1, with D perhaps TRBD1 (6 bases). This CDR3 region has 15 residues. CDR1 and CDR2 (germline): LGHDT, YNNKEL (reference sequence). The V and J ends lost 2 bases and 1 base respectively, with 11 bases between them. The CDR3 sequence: CASSQQTGGNTEAFF. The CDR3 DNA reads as TGTGCCAGCAGCCAACAGACAGGAGGGAACACTGAAGCTTTCTTT.

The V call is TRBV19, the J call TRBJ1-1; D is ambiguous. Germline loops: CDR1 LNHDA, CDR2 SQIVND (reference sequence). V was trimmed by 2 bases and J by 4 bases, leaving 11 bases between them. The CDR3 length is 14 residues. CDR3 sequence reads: CASSILPAGTEAFF. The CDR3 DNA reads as TGTGCCAGTAGTATACTTCCGGCGGGCACTGAAGCTTTCTTT. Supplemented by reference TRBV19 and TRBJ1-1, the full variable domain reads DGGITQSPKYLFRKEGQNVTLSCEQNLNHDAMYWYRQDPGQGLRLIYYSQIVNDFQKGDIAEGYSVSREKKESFPLTVTSAQKNPTAFYLCASSILPAGTEAFFGQGTRLTVV.

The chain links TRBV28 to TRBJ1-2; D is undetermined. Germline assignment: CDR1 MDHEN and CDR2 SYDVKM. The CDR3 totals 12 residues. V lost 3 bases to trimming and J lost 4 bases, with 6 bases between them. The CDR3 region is CASSLSLYGYTF. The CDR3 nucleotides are TGTGCCAGCAGTTTGTCGCTCTATGGCTACACCTTC.

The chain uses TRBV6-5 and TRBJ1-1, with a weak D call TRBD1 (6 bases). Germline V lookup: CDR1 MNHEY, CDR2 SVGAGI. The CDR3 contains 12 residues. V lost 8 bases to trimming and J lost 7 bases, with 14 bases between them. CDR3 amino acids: CASGLRDIEAFF. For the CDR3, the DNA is TGTGCCAGCGGACTCCGGGACATTGAAGCTTTCTTT.

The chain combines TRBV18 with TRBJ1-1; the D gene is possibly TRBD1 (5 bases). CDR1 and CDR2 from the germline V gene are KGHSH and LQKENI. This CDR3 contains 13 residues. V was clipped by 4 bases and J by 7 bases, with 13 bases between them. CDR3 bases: TGTGCCAGCTCACTAGCAGGGAGAAATGAAGCTTTCTTT. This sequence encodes CASSLAGRNEAFF.

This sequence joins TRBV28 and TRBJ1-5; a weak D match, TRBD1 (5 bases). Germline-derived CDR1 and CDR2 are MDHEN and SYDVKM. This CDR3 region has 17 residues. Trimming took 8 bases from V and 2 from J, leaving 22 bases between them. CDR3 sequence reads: CASGGLWGVGGNQPQHF. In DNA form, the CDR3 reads TGTGCCAGCGGGGGGTTGTGGGGCGTTGGGGGCAATCAGCCCCAGCATTTT.

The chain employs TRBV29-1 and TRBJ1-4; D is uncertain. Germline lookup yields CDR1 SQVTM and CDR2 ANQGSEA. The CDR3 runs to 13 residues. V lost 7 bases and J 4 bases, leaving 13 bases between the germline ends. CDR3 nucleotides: TGCAGCGCGGAGATTCGCCGTAATGAAAAACTGTTTTTT. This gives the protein CSAEIRRNEKLFF.

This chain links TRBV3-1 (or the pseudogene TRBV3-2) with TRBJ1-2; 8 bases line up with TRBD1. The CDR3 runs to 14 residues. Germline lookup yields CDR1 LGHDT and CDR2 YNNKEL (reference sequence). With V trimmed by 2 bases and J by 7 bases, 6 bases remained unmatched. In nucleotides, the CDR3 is TGTGCCAGCAGCCAACTGACAGGGGCGTTTGGCTACACCTTC. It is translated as CASSQLTGAFGYTF.

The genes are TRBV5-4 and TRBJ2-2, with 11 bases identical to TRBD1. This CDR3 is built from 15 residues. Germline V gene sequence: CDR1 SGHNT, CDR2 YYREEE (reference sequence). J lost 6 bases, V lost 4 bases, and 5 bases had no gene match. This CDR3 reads CASSEPGQGAGELFF. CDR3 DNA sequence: TGTGCCAGCAGCGAACCGGGACAGGGGGCCGGGGAGCTGTTTTTT.

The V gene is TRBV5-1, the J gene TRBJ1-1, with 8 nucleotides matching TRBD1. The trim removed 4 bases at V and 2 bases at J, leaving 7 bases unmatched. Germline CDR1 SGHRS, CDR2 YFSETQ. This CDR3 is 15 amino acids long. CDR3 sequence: CASSVRTGTNTEAFF. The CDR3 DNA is TGCGCCAGCAGCGTCCGGACAGGGACAAACACTGAAGCTTTCTTT.

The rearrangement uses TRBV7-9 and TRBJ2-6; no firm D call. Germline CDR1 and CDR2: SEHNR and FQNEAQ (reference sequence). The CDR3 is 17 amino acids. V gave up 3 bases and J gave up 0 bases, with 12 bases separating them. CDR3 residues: CASSFDKDVSGANVLTF. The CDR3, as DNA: TGTGCCAGCAGCTTCGACAAGGATGTCTCTGGGGCCAACGTCCTGACTTTC.

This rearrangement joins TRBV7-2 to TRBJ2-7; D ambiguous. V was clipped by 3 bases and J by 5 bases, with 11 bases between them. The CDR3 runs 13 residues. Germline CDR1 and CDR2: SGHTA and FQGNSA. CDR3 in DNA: TGTGCCAGCAGCTTGAATGGGCTTCACGAGCAGTACTTC. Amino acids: CASSLNGLHEQYF.

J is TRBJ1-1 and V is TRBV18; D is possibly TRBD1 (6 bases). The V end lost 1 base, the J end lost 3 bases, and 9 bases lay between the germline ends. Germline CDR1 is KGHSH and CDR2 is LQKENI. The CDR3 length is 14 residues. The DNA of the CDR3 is TGTGCCAGCTCACCACAGGGGGTAGACACTGAAGCTTTCTTT. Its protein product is CASSPQGVDTEAFF.

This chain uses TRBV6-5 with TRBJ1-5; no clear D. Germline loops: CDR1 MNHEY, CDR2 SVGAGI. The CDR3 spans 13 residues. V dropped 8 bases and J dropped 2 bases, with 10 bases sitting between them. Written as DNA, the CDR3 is TGTGCCAGCGGGAGTCTGGGCAATCAGCCCCAGCATTTT. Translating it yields CASGSLGNQPQHF.

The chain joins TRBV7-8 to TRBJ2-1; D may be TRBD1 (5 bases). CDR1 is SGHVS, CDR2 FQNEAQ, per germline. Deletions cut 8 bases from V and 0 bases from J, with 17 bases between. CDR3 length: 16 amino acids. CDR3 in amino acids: CASGQGPLNSYNEQFF. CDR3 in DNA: TGTGCCAGCGGGCAGGGCCCTCTTAACTCCTACAATGAGCAGTTCTTC.

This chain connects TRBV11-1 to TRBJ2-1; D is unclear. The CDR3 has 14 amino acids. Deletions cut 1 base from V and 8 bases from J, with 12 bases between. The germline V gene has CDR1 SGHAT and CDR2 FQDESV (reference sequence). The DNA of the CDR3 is TGTGCCAGCAGCTTAGATTCAGACGACTATGAGCAGTTCTTC. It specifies CASSLDSDDYEQFF.

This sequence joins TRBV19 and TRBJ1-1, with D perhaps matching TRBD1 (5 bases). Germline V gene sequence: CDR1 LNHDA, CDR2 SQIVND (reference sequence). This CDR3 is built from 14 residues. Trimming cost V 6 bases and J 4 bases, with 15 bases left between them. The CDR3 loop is CASSRTSFITEAFF. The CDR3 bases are TGTGCCAGTAGCCGGACATCGTTTATCACTGAAGCTTTCTTT. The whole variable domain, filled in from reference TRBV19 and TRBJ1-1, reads DGGITQSPKYLFRKEGQNVTLSCEQNLNHDAMYWYRQDPGQGLRLIYYSQIVNDFQKGDIAEGYSVSREKKESFPLTVTSAQKNPTAFYLCASSRTSFITEAFFGQGTRLTVV.

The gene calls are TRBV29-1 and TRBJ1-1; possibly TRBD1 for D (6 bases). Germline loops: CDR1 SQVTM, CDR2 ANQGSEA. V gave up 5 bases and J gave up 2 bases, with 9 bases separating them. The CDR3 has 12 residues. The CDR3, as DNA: TGCAGCGTTATACAGGGTAACACTGAAGCTTTCTTT. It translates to CSVIQGNTEAFF.

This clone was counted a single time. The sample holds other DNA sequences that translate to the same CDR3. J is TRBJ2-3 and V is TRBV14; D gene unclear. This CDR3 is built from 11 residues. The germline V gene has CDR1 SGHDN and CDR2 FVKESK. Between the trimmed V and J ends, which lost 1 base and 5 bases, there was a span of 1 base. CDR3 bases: TGTGCCAGCAGCCAAGGAGATACGCAGTATTTT. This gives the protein CASSQGDTQYF.

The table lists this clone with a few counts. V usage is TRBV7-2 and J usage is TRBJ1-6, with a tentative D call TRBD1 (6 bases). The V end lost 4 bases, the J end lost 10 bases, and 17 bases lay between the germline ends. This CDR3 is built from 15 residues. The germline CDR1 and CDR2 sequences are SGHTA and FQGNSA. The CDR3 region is CASSSQGGFGSPLHF. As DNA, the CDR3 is TGTGCCAGCAGCTCACAAGGGGGGTTCGGATCACCCCTCCACTTT.

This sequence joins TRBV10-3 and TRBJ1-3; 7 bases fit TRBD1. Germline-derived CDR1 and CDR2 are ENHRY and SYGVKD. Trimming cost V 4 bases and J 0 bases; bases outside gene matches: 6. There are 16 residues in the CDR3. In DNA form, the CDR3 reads TGTGCCATCAGTGCGTTGGGACAGTACTCTGGAAACACCATATATTTT. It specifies CAISALGQYSGNTIYF.

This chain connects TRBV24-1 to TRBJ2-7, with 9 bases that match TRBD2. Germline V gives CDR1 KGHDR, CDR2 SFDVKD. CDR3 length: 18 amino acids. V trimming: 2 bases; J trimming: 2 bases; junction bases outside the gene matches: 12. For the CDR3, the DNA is TGTGCCACCAGTGATTCGCCAGTTAGCGGGAGATGGGCCTACGAGCAGTACTTC. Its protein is CATSDSPVSGRWAYEQYF.

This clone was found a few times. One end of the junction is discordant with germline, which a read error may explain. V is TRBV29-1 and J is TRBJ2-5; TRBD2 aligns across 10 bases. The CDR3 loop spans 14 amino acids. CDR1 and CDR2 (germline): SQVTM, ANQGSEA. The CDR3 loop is CSVSSGRLQGTQYF. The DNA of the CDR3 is TGCAGCGTTTCTAGCGGGAGACTCCAAGGGACCCAGTACTTC.

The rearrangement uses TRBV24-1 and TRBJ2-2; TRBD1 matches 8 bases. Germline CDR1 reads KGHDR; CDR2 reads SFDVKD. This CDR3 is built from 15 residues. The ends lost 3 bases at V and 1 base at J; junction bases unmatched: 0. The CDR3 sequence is CATSDGTGNTGELFF. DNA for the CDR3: TGTGCCACCAGTGATGGGACAGGGAACACCGGGGAGCTGTTTTTT.

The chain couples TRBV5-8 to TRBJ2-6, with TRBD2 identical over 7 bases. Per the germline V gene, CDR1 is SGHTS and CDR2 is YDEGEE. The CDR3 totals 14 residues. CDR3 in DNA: TGTGCTTCAACGGGGGGCTCTGGGGCCAACGTCCTGACTTTC. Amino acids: CASTGGSGANVLTF.

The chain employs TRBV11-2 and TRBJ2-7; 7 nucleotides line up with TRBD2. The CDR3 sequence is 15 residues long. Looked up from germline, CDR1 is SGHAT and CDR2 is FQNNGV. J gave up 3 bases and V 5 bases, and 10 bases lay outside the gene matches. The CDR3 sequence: CASSRLGLPSYEQYF. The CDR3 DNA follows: TGTGCCAGCAGCCGTCTGGGACTACCCAGCTACGAGCAGTACTTC.